The source of this T cell receptor (beta chain) is a study of blood T cells in healthy people across ages. Concerning this clonotype itself: Antigen: not known.

The use of a sample-barcoded 5' primer and a J-beta primer mix characterized a second PCR of roughly 7 to 11 cycles. From the 5' RACE reads, TCRdb called clonotypes with MiXCR, one entry per CDR3 protein. The sample contains some 560,000 distinct CDR3 sequences, about 27% of which appear only once. Trimming removed 2 bases from V and 0 bases from J, with 14 bases in between. Germline loops: CDR1 SGHVS, CDR2 FQNEAQ. CDR3 length: 18 residues. Study conclusions and caveats: TCR beta diversity, measured per million T cells, fell in a roughly linear way with age.

This sample also appeared in a second study, on T cells of mothers and their children.

The sample taken for sequencing was blood. The receptor's source is a boy aged 2 to 10 in good health. The rearrangement uses TRBV7-8 and TRBJ2-6; TRBD1 is a possible D gene (5 bases). CDR3 protein: CASSLRWGRISGANVLTF. In DNA, the CDR3 is TGTGCCAGCAGCTTAAGGTGGGGCAGGATCTCTGGGGCCAACGTCCTGACTTTC.